One sample yielded the 26 T cell receptor beta chains listed below, sequenced in a study of blood T cell repertoires in COVID-19. The method was immunoSEQ multiplex PCR; TCRdb's version includes in-frame clones alone and lacks a portion of them. The data contain a few hundred thousand clones, roughly four fifths of them singletons. The sample was peripheral blood. All receptors derive from a woman in her 30s who had recovered from COVID-19.

The chain recombines TRBV5-5 with TRBJ2-7; 11 bases map to TRBD2. Trimming removed 4 bases from V and 2 bases from J; junction bases left unmatched: 8. Germline CDR1 is SGHKS and CDR2 is YYEKEE (reference sequence). The CDR3 runs to 16 residues. The CDR3 region has the DNA TGTGCCAGCAGCGGCGGACTAGCGGGCCTAACCTACGAGCAGTACTTC. Its protein is CASSGGLAGLTYEQYF. The full variable domain, completed using reference TRBV5-5 and TRBJ2-7, is DAGVTQSPTHLIKTRGQQVTLRCSPISGHKSVSWYQQVLGQGPQFIFQYYEKEERGRGNFPDRFSARQFPNYSSELNVNALLLGDSALYLCASSGGLAGLTYEQYFGPGTRLTVT.

This clone turned up a few times. In the same sample, other DNA sequences code for this CDR3. The chain couples TRBV7-2 to TRBJ2-5; D is unresolved. Germline CDR1 SGHTA, CDR2 FQGNSA. The CDR3 is made up of 13 amino acids. The ends were cut back, 4 bases at V and 2 bases at J, with 8 bases in the middle. The CDR3 DNA follows: TGTGCCAGCAGCTCCCGAGTTCAAGAGACCCAGTACTTC. Protein: CASSSRVQETQYF.

DNA of the CDR3: TGCGCCAGCAGGGACAGAGCCTACGAGCAGTACTTC. Its translation: CASRDRAYEQYF. V gene TRBV5-1 combines with J gene TRBJ2-7; perhaps TRBD1 as D (6 bases). Per the germline V gene, CDR1 is SGHRS and CDR2 is YFSETQ. Trimming removed 5 bases from V and 2 bases from J, with 8 bases in between. The CDR3 runs 12 residues. The entire variable domain, with the rest obtained from reference TRBV5-1 and TRBJ2-7, is as follows: KAGVTQTPRYLIKTRGQQVTLSCSPISGHRSVSWYQQTPGQGLQFLFEYFSETQRNKGNFPGRFSGRQFSNSRSEMNVSTLELGDSALYLCASRDRAYEQYFGPGTRLTVT.

The rearrangement uses TRBV18 and TRBJ1-1; 7 bases agree with TRBD1. The CDR3 spans 13 residues. The V and J ends lost 6 bases and 1 base, in that order; junction bases with no gene match: 2. Looked up from germline, CDR1 is KGHSH and CDR2 is LQKENI. Written as DNA, the CDR3 is TGTGCCAGCTCCCAGGGGGAGAACACTGAAGCTTTCTTT. The encoded protein is CASSQGENTEAFF.

The gene calls are TRBV30 and TRBJ1-5; 7 bases map to TRBD1. The trim removed 3 bases at V and 3 bases at J, leaving 11 bases unmatched. Germline assignment: CDR1 GTSNPN and CDR2 SVGIG (reference sequence). The CDR3 has 16 amino acids. CDR3 in amino acids: CAWSQLGRGDNQPQHF. In DNA form, the CDR3 reads TGTGCCTGGAGCCAACTGGGCAGGGGGGACAATCAGCCCCAGCATTTT.

A note on this clone: One end of the junction is discordant with germline, which a read error may explain. The CDR3 DNA follows: TGTGCCAGCAGCCTAACATTGGGGGGTCCCTACGAGCAGTACTTC. Its protein is CASSLTLGGPYEQYF. V gene TRBV7-3 combines with J gene TRBJ2-7; maybe TRBD2 (6 bases). Germline CDR1 reads SGHTA; CDR2 reads FQGTGA. The CDR3 totals 15 residues.

The chain recombines TRBV12-5 with TRBJ1-1; 8 bases are shared with TRBD1. Trimming took 0 bases from V and 6 from J; bases not matched to a gene: 21. The CDR3 covers 20 residues. Germline CDR1 is LGHNT and CDR2 is FRNRAP. The CDR3 loop reads CASGLVLVLTGEEGEAEAFF. CDR3 DNA sequence: TGTGCTAGTGGTTTGGTACTTGTTCTGACAGGGGAAGAGGGTGAGGCTGAAGCTTTCTTT.

The chain carries TRBV11-2 and TRBJ2-7, with 7 nucleotides matching TRBD2. With 5 bases clipped from V and 10 bases from J, the junction kept 14 bases outside the gene matches. The germline V gene encodes CDR1 SGHAT and CDR2 FQNNGV. The CDR3 extends over 14 amino acids. The CDR3 here is CASSPSGEASGQYF. CDR3 DNA sequence: TGTGCCAGCAGCCCTAGTGGGGAGGCTAGCGGACAGTACTTC. The whole variable domain, remainder taken from reference TRBV11-2 and TRBJ2-7, is EAGVAQSPRYKIIEKRQSVAFWCNPISGHATLYWYQQILGQGPKLLIQFQNNGVVDDSQLPKDRFSAERLKGVDSTLKIQPAKLEDSAVYLCASSPSGEASGQYFGPGTRLTVT.

The chain combines TRBV10-1 with TRBJ1-1; 7 bases line up with TRBD1. CDR1 and CDR2 from the germline V gene are WNHNN and SYGVQD (reference sequence). The CDR3 sequence is 14 residues long. V shed 5 bases, J shed 6 bases, and the junction held 9 bases outside the gene matches. CDR3 coding DNA: TGCGCCAGCAGTATTGACAGGGATCGTGCTGAAGCTTTCTTT. Amino acid sequence: CASSIDRDRAEAFF.

The chain recombines TRBV5-6 with TRBJ2-3; no clear D gene. V gave up 1 base and J gave up 5 bases, with 11 bases separating them. Germline V gene data show CDR1 as SGHDT and CDR2 as YYEEEE. The CDR3 covers 14 residues. CDR3 bases: TGTGCCAGCAGCTTGTCGGGTCCCGGAGATACGCAGTATTTT. Its protein product is CASSLSGPGDTQYF.

The CDR3 loop is CASSFGTSGRKDTQYF. The CDR3 nucleotides are TGTGCCAGCAGTTTCGGGACTAGCGGGAGGAAAGATACGCAGTATTTT. The rearrangement joins TRBV28 to TRBJ2-3; TRBD2 agrees at 15 bases. The junction had 3 bases not matched to a gene; V was cut back by 3 bases and J by 5 bases. The CDR3 is 16 residues long. CDR1 and CDR2 (germline): MDHEN, SYDVKM.

V and J are TRBV5-1 and TRBJ1-4; D is uncertain. The V end was cut by 5 bases, the J end by 4 bases, with 9 bases between. The CDR3 has 13 amino acids. In germline, CDR1 is SGHRS, CDR2 YFSETQ. The CDR3 spells CASRGGLNEKLFF. CDR3 nucleotide sequence: TGCGCCAGCAGGGGAGGGCTTAATGAAAAACTGTTTTTT.

The CDR3 region has the DNA TGTGCCAGCAGTTTAGTCCAGGGGAGCACAGATACGCAGTATTTT. It specifies CASSLVQGSTDTQYF. The J gene is TRBJ2-3, the V gene TRBV28; tentatively, D is TRBD1 (6 bases). Between the trimmed V and J ends, which lost 2 bases and 0 bases, there was a span of 9 bases. Germline V gene sequence: CDR1 MDHEN, CDR2 SYDVKM. The CDR3 runs 15 residues.

The rearrangement uses TRBV9 and TRBJ1-2, with D possibly matching TRBD1 (6 bases). V shed 0 bases and J shed 3 bases, with 15 bases lying between them. This CDR3 spans 16 amino acids. CDR1 and CDR2 (germline): SGDLS, YYNGEE. This CDR3 is CASSVGTGRDDYGYTF. The CDR3 DNA sequence: TGTGCCAGCAGCGTAGGCACAGGGAGGGATGACTATGGCTACACCTTC.

J is TRBJ1-1 and V is TRBV28; 8 bases map to TRBD1. The junction had 11 bases not matched to a gene; V was cut back by 6 bases and J by 2 bases. The CDR3 runs to 16 residues. Looked up from germline, CDR1 is MDHEN and CDR2 is SYDVKM. The CDR3 bases are TGTGCCAGCAGAGTACCGTCGACAGGGGATAACACTGAAGCTTTCTTT. Protein product: CASRVPSTGDNTEAFF.

The CDR3 sequence: CASSIVAGSSSYEQYF. The DNA for the CDR3 is TGTGCCAGTAGTATCGTGGCCGGGAGTTCATCCTACGAGCAGTACTTC. The chain recombines TRBV19 with TRBJ2-7, with TRBD2 as a possible D gene (6 bases). Germline-derived CDR1 and CDR2 are LNHDA and SQIVND (reference sequence). This CDR3 is 16 amino acids long. Trimming removed 3 bases at V and 1 base at J, with 16 bases between.

V gene TRBV30 combines with J gene TRBJ2-7; 9 bases agree with TRBD1. The CDR3 spans 13 residues. V shed 7 bases and J 1 base; nucleotides not matched to a gene: 5. Germline V gene lookup returns CDR1 GTSNPN and CDR2 SVGIG (reference sequence). As DNA, the CDR3 is TGTGCCTACTCCGACAGGGGGTCCTACGAGCAGTACTTC. This sequence encodes CAYSDRGSYEQYF.

The V gene is TRBV5-1, the J gene TRBJ2-1; 10 bases are a match to TRBD2. The CDR3 contains 16 residues. Losses at the gene ends were 4 bases for V and 8 bases for J; bases not matched to a gene: 12. Germline V gene sequence: CDR1 SGHRS, CDR2 YFSETQ. In DNA form, the CDR3 reads TGCGCCAGCAGCACTCCGCAGCGGGAGGGCCGCGATGAGCAGTTCTTC. It yields the protein CASSTPQREGRDEQFF.

J is TRBJ1-6 and V is TRBV18, with TRBD1 identical over 8 bases. Trimming removed 6 bases from V and 11 bases from J; junction bases left unmatched: 6. Germline lookup yields CDR1 KGHSH and CDR2 LQKENI. This CDR3 region has 13 residues. CDR3 coding DNA: TGTGCCAGCTCCCCGGGCAGGGGGCCACCCCTCCACTTT. Encoded protein: CASSPGRGPPLHF.

The sample holds one count of this clone. The chain uses TRBV3-1 (or the pseudogene TRBV3-2) and TRBJ2-7; D is perhaps TRBD1 (5 bases). Germline CDR1 is LGHDT and CDR2 is YNNKEL (reference sequence). Deletions cut 4 bases from V and 6 bases from J, with 16 bases between. The CDR3 is 14 amino acids. CDR3 DNA: TGTGCCAGCAGCCTATCGGCCCAGGGTGGCGAGCAGTACTTC. It encodes CASSLSAQGGEQYF.

V gene TRBV19 combines with J gene TRBJ1-2; 11 bases fit TRBD1. Germline CDR1 reads LNHDA; CDR2 reads SQIVND (reference sequence). The J segment lost 6 bases and the V segment lost 5 bases, leaving 8 bases of the junction unmatched. This CDR3 has 15 residues. Written as DNA, the CDR3 is TGTGCCAGTAGTTTAGGACAGGGGGCATTGGATGGCTACACCTTC. The encoded protein is CASSLGQGALDGYTF.

This clone was picked up a small number of times. The rearrangement joins TRBV4-1 to TRBJ1-5; 7 bases agree with TRBD1. After removal of 0 bases from V and 2 bases from J, the junction contained 7 bases not matched to a gene. The CDR3 runs to 17 residues. The germline V gene has CDR1 MGHRA and CDR2 YSYEKL. The CDR3 protein is CASSQENRGLGNQPQHF. In DNA, the CDR3 is TGCGCCAGCAGCCAAGAAAACAGGGGTTTAGGCAATCAGCCCCAGCATTTT.

The chain has TRBV21-1 and TRBJ1-1; the table's D call, TRBD1, was not checked against the DNA. TRBV21-1 is a known pseudogene. There are 22 residues in the CDR3. This CDR3 reads CASSKCLKTPSRACRMNTEAFF. The CDR3 DNA reads as TGTGCCAGCAGCAAGTGTCTTAAAACTCCGAGCAGGGCCTGTCGTATGAACACTGAAGCTTTCTTT.

This chain joins TRBV7-2 and TRBJ2-7, with 12 nucleotides matching TRBD1. The germline gives CDR1 SGHTA, CDR2 FQGNSA. The CDR3 has 14 residues. The V segment lost 5 bases and the J segment 6 bases; nucleotides outside the gene matches: 5. As DNA, the CDR3 is TGTGCCAGCAGCGACCGGGACAGGGGGCGCGAGCAGTACTTC. This codes for CASSDRDRGREQYF.

This sequence joins TRBV10-2 and TRBJ2-3, with no clear D. Looked up from germline, CDR1 is WSHSY and CDR2 is SAAADI. V lost 2 bases, J lost 7 bases, and 4 bases lay in between. The CDR3 extends over 11 amino acids. The CDR3 loop reads CASSEINTQYF. DNA of the CDR3: TGCGCCAGCAGTGAGATAAATACGCAGTATTTT.

V gene TRBV28 combines with J gene TRBJ1-5; 8 bases fit TRBD1. This CDR3 is 15 amino acids long. CDR1 MDHEN and CDR2 SYDVKM come from the germline V gene. V lost 8 bases, J lost 0 bases, and 6 bases stayed unmatched. The CDR3 bases are TGTGCCAGCGGGCTACAGGGGGATAGCAATCAGCCCCAGCATTTT. Encoded protein: CASGLQGDSNQPQHF.